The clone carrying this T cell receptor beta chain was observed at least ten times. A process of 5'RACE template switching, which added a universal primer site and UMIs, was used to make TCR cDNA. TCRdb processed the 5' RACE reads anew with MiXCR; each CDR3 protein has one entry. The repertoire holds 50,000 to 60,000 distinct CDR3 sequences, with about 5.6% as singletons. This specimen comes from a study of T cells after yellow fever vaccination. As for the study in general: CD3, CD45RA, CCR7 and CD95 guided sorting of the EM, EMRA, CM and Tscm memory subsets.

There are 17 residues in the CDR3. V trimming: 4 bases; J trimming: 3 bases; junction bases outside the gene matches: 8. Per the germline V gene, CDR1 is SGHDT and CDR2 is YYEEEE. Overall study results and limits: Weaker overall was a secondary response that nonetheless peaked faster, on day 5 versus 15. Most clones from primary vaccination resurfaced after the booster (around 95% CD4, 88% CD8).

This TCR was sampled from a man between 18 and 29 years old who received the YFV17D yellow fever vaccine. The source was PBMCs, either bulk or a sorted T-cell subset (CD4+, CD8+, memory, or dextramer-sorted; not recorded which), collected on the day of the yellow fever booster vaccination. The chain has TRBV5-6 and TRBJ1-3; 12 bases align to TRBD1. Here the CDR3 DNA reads TGTGCCAGCAGCGATAACCGGGACAGGGGGCGTGGAAACACCATATATTTT. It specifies CASSDNRDRGRGNTIYF.